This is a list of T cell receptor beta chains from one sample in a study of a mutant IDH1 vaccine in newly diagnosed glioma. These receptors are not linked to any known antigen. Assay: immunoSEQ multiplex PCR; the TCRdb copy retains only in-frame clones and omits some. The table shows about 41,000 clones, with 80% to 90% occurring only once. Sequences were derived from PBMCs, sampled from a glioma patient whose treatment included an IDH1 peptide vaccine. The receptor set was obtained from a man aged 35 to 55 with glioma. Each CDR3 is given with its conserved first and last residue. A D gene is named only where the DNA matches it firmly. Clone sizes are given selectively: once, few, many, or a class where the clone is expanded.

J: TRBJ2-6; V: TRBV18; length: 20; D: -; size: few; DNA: TGTGCCAGCTCACCATTATGGGGGCGGGATACCAACTCTGGGGCCAACGTCCTGACTTTC; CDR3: CASSPLWGRDTNSGANVLTF
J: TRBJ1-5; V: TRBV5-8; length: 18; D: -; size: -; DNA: TGTGCCAGCAGCCCGCTAGGACAGACACCTTATAGCAATCAGCCCCAGCATTTT; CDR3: CASSPLGQTPYSNQPQHF
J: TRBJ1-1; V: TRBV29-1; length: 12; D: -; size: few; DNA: TGCAGCGGAGGGGGGTACGACACTGAAGCTTTCTTT; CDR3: CSGGGYDTEAFF
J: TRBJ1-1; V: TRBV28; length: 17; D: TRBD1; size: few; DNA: TGTGCCAGCAGTTTAGCCGTCTGGACAGGGCGTTACACTGAAGCTTTCTTT; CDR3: CASSLAVWTGRYTEAFF
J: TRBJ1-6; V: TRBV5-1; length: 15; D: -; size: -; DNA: TGCGCCAGCAGTCCTGTTGAGTCGGGAAATTCACCCCTCCACTTT; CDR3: CASSPVESGNSPLHF
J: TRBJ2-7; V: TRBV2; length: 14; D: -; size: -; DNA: TGTGCCAGCAGTGTCTATTCGGGGGCGAGCGAGCAGTACTTC; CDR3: CASSVYSGASEQYF
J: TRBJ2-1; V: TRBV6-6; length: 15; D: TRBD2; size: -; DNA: TGTGCCAGCCTGGCCCTAGCGGCCTCCTACAATGAGCAGTTCTTC; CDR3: CASLALAASYNEQFF
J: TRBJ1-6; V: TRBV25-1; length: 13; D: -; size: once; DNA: TGTGCCAGCCGACGGGACGATAATTCACCCCTCCACTTT; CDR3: CASRRDDNSPLHF
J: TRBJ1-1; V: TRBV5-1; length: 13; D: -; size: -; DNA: TGCGCCAGCTGTTTAGAAACCAACACTGAAGCTTTCTTT; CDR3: CASCLETNTEAFF
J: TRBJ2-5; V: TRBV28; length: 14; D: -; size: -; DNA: TGTGCCAGCAGAAAAGACAGCTGGAGTTGGACCCAGTACTTC; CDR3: CASRKDSWSWTQYF
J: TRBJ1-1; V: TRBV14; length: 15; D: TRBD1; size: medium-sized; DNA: TGTGCCAGCAGCCAAGGGACAGGATGGGACACTGAAGCTTTCTTT; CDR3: CASSQGTGWDTEAFF
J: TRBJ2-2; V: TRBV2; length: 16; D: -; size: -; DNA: TGTGCCAGCAGTTATACGACAGTAGCGAACACCGGGGAGCTGTTTTTT; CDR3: CASSYTTVANTGELFF